This T cell receptor beta chain appears in the sequencing data of a study of regulatory T cells in long-lasting Graves disease. Study-level points and caveats: Reduced TCR diversity was observed in persistent Graves' patients versus newly diagnosed patients.

The CDR3 consists of 15 residues. V was clipped by 2 bases and J by 3 bases, with 14 bases between them. In germline, CDR1 is GTSNPN, CDR2 SVGIG (reference sequence). The time point was: newly diagnosed GD, antithyroid drugs for less than 3 months. PBMC-derived RNA was used for the TCR library. Relying on iRepertoire HTBI primers and Arm-PCR of CDR3 regions, the team built TCR beta libraries. TCRdb re-called the multiplex PCR reads through MiXCR, storing one row per CDR3 protein. The sample shows more than 350,000 distinct CDR3 sequences, 14% to 15% of them seen only once. This clonotype was seen at least ten times. The antigen is not known. These data were also filed under a second study, of T cells in Graves' hyperthyroidism and ophthalmopathy. As that report states: TCR CDR3 underwent first-round RT-PCR with the HTBI primer set. Ophthalmopathy and stable hyperthyroidism were told apart by a 13 V-J model.

The material sequenced was peripheral blood mononuclear cells (PBMCs), taken at new diagnosis, from a patient treated with antithyroid drugs. This sequence joins TRBV30 and TRBJ1-5, with D tentatively TRBD1 (5 bases). This TCR was recovered from a woman aged 25 to 39 with Graves disease. The CDR3 sequence: CAWSRGRTPNQPQHF. CDR3 bases: TGTGCCTGGAGTCGGGGGAGAACTCCCAATCAGCCCCAGCATTTT.